These 6 T cell receptor beta chains came from one sample sequenced in a study of CD8 T cells in Susac syndrome. RNA was extracted with the RNeasy kit, and a quantity of about 0.45 to 1 ug was reverse transcribed using random hexamers. TCRdb used MiXCR to reprocess the immunoSEQ multiplex PCR reads, holding one entry per CDR3 protein. The sample has about 300,000 distinct CDR3 sequences, about 82% seen once; the top ten hold 0.21%. Sequenced: CD8+ T cells from PBMCs. All receptors come from a human donor with multiple sclerosis.

This rearrangement joins TRBV29-1 to TRBJ1-3; no firm D call. This CDR3 contains 14 residues. Germline lookup yields CDR1 SQVTM and CDR2 ANQGSEA. Trimming took off 8 bases at V and 0 bases at J, with 14 bases between the two ends. The CDR3 region is CSIINANSGNTIYF. For the CDR3, the DNA is TGCAGCATTATTAACGCGAACTCTGGAAACACCATATATTTT.

This chain links TRBV7-9 with TRBJ2-1; TRBD2 agrees at 12 bases. Trimming cost V 5 bases and J 9 bases; bases outside gene matches: 5. This CDR3 spans 14 amino acids. The V gene's germline CDR1 is SEHNR and CDR2 FQNEAQ (reference sequence). The CDR3 nucleotides are TGTGCCAGCAGCCCGACTAGCGGGAGTACTGAGCAGTTCTTC. This sequence encodes CASSPTSGSTEQFF.

The chain uses TRBV4-1 and TRBJ1-2, with D maybe TRBD1 (5 bases). Per germline, CDR1 MGHRA and CDR2 YSYEKL. Trimming stripped 3 bases from V and 4 bases from J, with 21 bases between. The CDR3 has 17 amino acids. CDR3 nucleotides: TGCGCCAGCAGCCACCTACAAGGGACCGGGCGTGGCTATGGCTACACCTTC. Its translation: CASSHLQGTGRGYGYTF.

This clonotype was detected only a few times. The gene calls are TRBV7-2 and TRBJ2-7; 7 nucleotides agree with TRBD2. V gave up 1 base and J gave up 6 bases; unmatched junction bases: 9. This CDR3 region has 15 residues. The germline V gene encodes CDR1 SGHTA and CDR2 FQGNSA. Written as DNA, the CDR3 is TGTGCCAGCAGCTTAGACTTGGGAGGGCCCCCCGAGCAGTACTTC. Its protein is CASSLDLGGPPEQYF.

This clonotype turned up a few times. The chain joins TRBV28 to TRBJ2-7; 9 positions match TRBD1. J gave up 0 bases and V 5 bases, and 8 bases lay outside the gene matches. From germline, CDR1 is MDHEN and CDR2 SYDVKM. CDR3 length: 16 residues. The CDR3 DNA follows: TGTGCCAGCAGTCCCGGACAGGGGCTTTACTCCTACGAGCAGTACTTC. Translated: CASSPGQGLYSYEQYF.

This clonotype was observed a handful of times. V and J are TRBV4-3 and TRBJ2-7; possibly TRBD2 for D (6 bases). The CDR3 has 16 amino acids. The germline gives CDR1 LGHNA, CDR2 YSLEER. V lost 1 base, J lost 2 bases, and 15 bases lay in between. The CDR3 sequence is CASSQVLLTSTYEQYF. CDR3 nucleotide sequence: TGCGCCAGCAGCCAAGTTCTCCTGACTAGTACCTACGAGCAGTACTTC.